This T cell receptor (beta chain) was found in a study of T cell responses to AZD1222 COVID-19 vaccine. Study-level points and caveats: Females outnumbered males among donors, who were mostly white British; clonal diversity was possibly underestimated. Close to half of spike-specific TCRs reportedly recognize unmutated variant regions. The number of AZD1222 recipients seropositive at baseline was only 5 to 7.

Profiled with immunoSEQ multiplex PCR; TCRdb holds only in-frame clones, not every one. The table shows roughly 160,000 clones, with about nine tenths occurring only once. A word on this clone: Its antigen is still unknown.

Trimming cost V 1 base and J 0 bases, with 6 bases left between them. The length of the CDR3 is 14 residues. Germline V gene sequence: CDR1 SEHNR, CDR2 FQNEAQ (reference sequence). The rearrangement uses TRBV7-9 and TRBJ1-1; no firm D call. The sample here was peripheral blood, taken on day 0 of AZD1222 vaccination. The receptor comes from an adult in good health. DNA of the CDR3: TGTGCCAGCAGCTTAGACCAGTTGAACACTGAAGCTTTCTTT. Translation: CASSLDQLNTEAFF.